This entry is about one T cell receptor (beta chain). This entry comes from a study of T cell changes during pregnancy in multiple sclerosis. CDR1 and CDR2 (germline): WSHSY, SAAADI. The V end was cut by 0 bases, the J end by 8 bases, with 14 bases between. CDR3 size: 15 residues. Repertoires were generated with immunoSEQ multiplex PCR, while TCRdb's copy carries only in-frame clones and drops some. The sample carries tens of thousands of clones, just over 90% recorded once. The V gene is TRBV10-2, the J gene TRBJ1-3; TRBD1 is a possible D gene (6 bases). The material was CD4+ T cells from peripheral blood mononuclear cells, obtained in the third trimester of pregnancy. The TCR was taken from a female donor with multiple sclerosis, enrolled in a pregnancy study. CDR3: CASSESGTSRDTIYF. The DNA of the CDR3 is TGCGCCAGCAGTGAGTCGGGGACAAGTAGAGACACCATATATTTT.